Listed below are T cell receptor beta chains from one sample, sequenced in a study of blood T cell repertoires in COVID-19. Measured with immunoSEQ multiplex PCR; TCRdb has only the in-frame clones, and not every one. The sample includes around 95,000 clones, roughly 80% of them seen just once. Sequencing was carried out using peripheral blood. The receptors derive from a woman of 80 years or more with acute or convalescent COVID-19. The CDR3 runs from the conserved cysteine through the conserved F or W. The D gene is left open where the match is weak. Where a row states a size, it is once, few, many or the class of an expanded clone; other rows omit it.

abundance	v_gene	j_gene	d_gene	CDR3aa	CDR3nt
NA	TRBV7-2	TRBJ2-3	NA	CASSLLTRAGGTDTQYF	TGTGCCAGCAGCTTACTAACCAGGGCTGGGGGCACAGATACGCAGTATTTT
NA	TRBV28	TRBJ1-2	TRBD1	CASRQSRGRNYGYTF	TGTGCCAGCAGGCAAAGCAGGGGGCGAAACTATGGCTACACCTTC
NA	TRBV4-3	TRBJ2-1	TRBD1	CASSVRDRGYNEQFF	TGCGCCAGCAGCGTCCGGGACAGGGGCTACAATGAGCAGTTCTTC
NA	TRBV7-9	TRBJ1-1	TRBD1	CASSPRQGVNTEAFF	TGTGCCAGCAGCCCCAGACAGGGGGTGAACACTGAAGCTTTCTTT
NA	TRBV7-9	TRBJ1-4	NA	CASSLQDSQNEKLFF	TGTGCCAGCAGCCTCCAGGACAGCCAAAATGAAAAACTGTTTTTT
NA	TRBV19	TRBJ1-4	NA	CASSSTGNEKLFF	TGTGCCAGTAGTTCCACAGGGAATGAAAAACTGTTTTTT
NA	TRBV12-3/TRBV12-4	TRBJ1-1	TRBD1	CASGTGVTEAFF	TGTGCCAGTGGGACAGGGGTCACTGAAGCTTTCTTT
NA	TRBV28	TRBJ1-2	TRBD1	CAIYGTGGHGRSGYTF	TGTGCCATCTACGGGACAGGGGGCCATGGAAGGTCTGGCTACACCTTC
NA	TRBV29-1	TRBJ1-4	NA	CSALVGLHSPVFF	TGCAGCGCCCTAGTTGGTCTTCACTCCCCTGTGTTTTTT
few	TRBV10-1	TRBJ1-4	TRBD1	CASSEGQGEKLFF	TGCGCCAGCAGTGAGGGACAGGGGGAAAAACTGTTTTTT
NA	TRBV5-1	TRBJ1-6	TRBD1	CASSSTGVRSYNSPLHF	TGCGCCAGCAGCTCTACAGGGGTCCGCTCCTATAATTCACCCCTCCACTTT
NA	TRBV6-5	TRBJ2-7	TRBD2	CASREGTSAYEQYF	TGTGCCAGCAGGGAGGGGACTAGCGCCTACGAGCAGTACTTC
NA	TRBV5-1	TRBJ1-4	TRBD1	CASSSTGQRGEKLFF	TGCGCCAGCAGCTCGACGGGACAGAGGGGCGAAAAACTGTTTTTT
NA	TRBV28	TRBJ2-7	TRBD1	CASRRDSTYEQYF	TGTGCCAGCAGAAGGGACAGTACCTACGAGCAGTACTTC
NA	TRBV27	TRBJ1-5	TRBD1	CASSPSGQNNQPQHF	TGTGCCAGCAGTCCCTCGGGACAGAATAATCAGCCCCAGCATTTT
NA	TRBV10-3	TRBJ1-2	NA	CAINANYGYTF	TGTGCCATCAATGCGAACTATGGCTACACCTTC
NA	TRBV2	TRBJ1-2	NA	CASSPQSRGGYTF	TGTGCCAGCAGTCCCCAGAGTCGGGGTGGCTACACCTTC
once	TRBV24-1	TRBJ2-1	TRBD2	CATRTSGGNYEQFF	TGTGCCACCCGGACTAGCGGGGGGAACTATGAGCAGTTCTTC
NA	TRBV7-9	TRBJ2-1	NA	CASSLGQDPDEQFF	TGTGCCAGCAGCTTAGGACAGGACCCCGATGAGCAGTTCTTC
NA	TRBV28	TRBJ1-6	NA	CASIFSGAYNSPLHF	TGTGCCAGCATCTTCTCAGGTGCCTATAATTCACCCCTCCACTTT
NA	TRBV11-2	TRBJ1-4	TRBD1	CASSWGQGPNEKLFF	TGTGCCAGCAGCTGGGGACAGGGGCCTAATGAAAAACTGTTTTTT
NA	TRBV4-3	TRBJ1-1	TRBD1	CASSQGRGGTGATEAFF	TGCGCCAGCAGCCAAGGGAGAGGGGGGACAGGGGCCACTGAAGCTTTCTTT
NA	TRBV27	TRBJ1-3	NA	CASTDPNRDGNTIYF	TGTGCCAGCACGGATCCGAACAGGGATGGAAACACCATATATTTT